These 9 T cell receptor beta chains came from one sample sequenced in a study of blood T cell repertoires in COVID-19 (TCRdb year 2020). The receptor library was made with the immunoSEQ multiplex PCR assay. Not all clones reach the TCRdb copy of this immuneACCESS table, which keeps in-frame sequences only. Checked studies attribute under half of the gap to unresolved V genes and leave the rest unexplained. For this sample there are about 400,000 clones; approximately 86% appear just once. Roughly 3.1% of the sample belongs to the ten largest clones. Sequencing was performed on peripheral blood. The receptors originated from a human donor in a cohort sampled during active COVID-19.

In DNA, the CDR3 is TGCGCCAGCAGCTGGGGACAGGGGGCCGGGAATGGCTACACCTTC. As protein: CASSWGQGAGNGYTF. This chain links TRBV5-1 with TRBJ1-2; 12 bases map to TRBD1. Germline lookup yields CDR1 SGHRS and CDR2 YFSETQ. V trimming: 3 bases; J trimming: 6 bases; junction bases outside the gene matches: 6. There are 15 residues in the CDR3.

The CDR3 bases are TGTGCCAGCAGCCAAGTTCCGGCAGGGTATTCCTACAATGAGCAGTTCTTC. This gives the protein CASSQVPAGYSYNEQFF. The rearrangement links TRBV14 to TRBJ2-1; tentatively, D is TRBD1 (5 bases). Trimming shortened V by 1 base and J by 1 base, and 14 bases separated the two germline ends. Germline loops: CDR1 SGHDN, CDR2 FVKESK. The CDR3 extends over 17 amino acids.

The chain joins TRBV4-1 to TRBJ2-2; 9 nucleotides align to TRBD2. V lost 4 bases to trimming and J lost 3 bases; unmatched junction nucleotides: 3. Germline values: CDR1 MGHRA, CDR2 YSYEKL. The CDR3 covers 15 residues. CDR3 nucleotides: TGCGCCAGCAGCCGACTAGCGGAGGACACCGGGGAGCTGTTTTTT. It translates to CASSRLAEDTGELFF.

The genes are TRBV4-1 and TRBJ1-5, with 7 bases aligning to TRBD1. The CDR3 covers 15 residues. Trimming at V came to 2 bases and at J to 4 bases, leaving 5 bases not matched to a gene. Germline-derived CDR1 and CDR2 are MGHRA and YSYEKL. As DNA, the CDR3 is TGCGCCAGCAGCCAATCGGGGACAGAGAATCAGCCCCAGCATTTT. Protein: CASSQSGTENQPQHF.

The V gene is TRBV7-9, the J gene TRBJ2-5; 7 bases match TRBD2. With 3 bases clipped from V and 2 bases from J, the junction kept 3 bases outside the gene matches. Germline loops: CDR1 SEHNR, CDR2 FQNEAQ (reference sequence). The CDR3 sequence is 14 residues long. The CDR3 reads CASSLWTRQETQYF. The CDR3 DNA reads TGTGCCAGCAGCTTGTGGACTAGGCAAGAGACCCAGTACTTC. Supplemented by reference TRBV7-9 and TRBJ2-5, the full variable domain reads DTGVSQNPRHKITKRGQNVTFRCDPISEHNRLYWYRQTLGQGPEFLTYFQNEAQLEKSRLLSDRFSAERPKGSFSTLEIQRTEQGDSAMYLCASSLWTRQETQYFGPGTRLLVL.

The chain joins TRBV5-8 to TRBJ2-1; D possibly corresponds to TRBD1 (6 bases). This CDR3 region has 15 residues. V was clipped by 4 bases and J by 3 bases, with 14 bases between them. Germline CDR1 SGHTS, CDR2 YDEGEE. Here the CDR3 reads CASSQIRGSYNEQFF. The CDR3 DNA reads TGTGCCAGCAGCCAAATCAGGGGTAGCTACAATGAGCAGTTCTTC.

The CDR3 sequence: CASSLSAGQEAFF. The CDR3, as DNA: TGTGCCAGCAGTTTGTCGGCAGGACAAGAAGCTTTCTTT. The chain has TRBV12-3 or TRBV12-4 and TRBJ1-1; possible D gene TRBD1, 5 bases. The CDR3 is 13 amino acids. V gave up 3 bases and J gave up 8 bases, with 13 bases separating them.

This clone has a single count. The V gene is TRBV3-1 (or the pseudogene TRBV3-2), the J gene TRBJ2-3, with D uncertain. This CDR3 region has 11 residues. Germline V gives CDR1 LGHDT, CDR2 YNNKEL (reference sequence). V was clipped by 4 bases and J by 7 bases, with 6 bases between them. CDR3 residues: CASSLKYTQYF. CDR3 nucleotide sequence: TGTGCCAGCAGCCTTAAATATACGCAGTATTTT.

In DNA, the CDR3 is TGTGCCAGCAGCTTAGGTTCCCGGGACAGCCGACTAGAAGCGCAGTATTTT. Amino acid sequence: CASSLGSRDSRLEAQYF. This chain joins TRBV7-9 and TRBJ2-3; D might be TRBD1 (7 bases). The germline V gene encodes CDR1 SEHNR and CDR2 FQNEAQ (reference sequence). The CDR3 is 17 amino acids. Trimming removed 1 base from V and 10 bases from J, with 24 bases in between.